What follows describes a single T cell receptor (beta chain). The CDR3 totals 15 residues. Germline trimming cut 5 bases from V and 3 bases from J; bases unmatched to any gene: 9. The germline CDR1 and CDR2 sequences are MNHNY and SVGAGI (reference sequence). The entry originates in a study of blood T cell repertoires in COVID-19. Study information: COVID-19 samples from acute and convalescent phases originated in the United States, Italy and Spain. T cells, B-cell-depleted T cells, or PBMCs provided the cDNA or gDNA that served as material.

Original analysis: Cell counts per sample came from amplifying reference gene primers. TCRdb's copy holds only in-frame clones and misses some; the assay was immunoSEQ multiplex PCR. The V and J calls and the clone size are those of that table, but D and trimming were determined from the DNA. The repertoire consists of some 190,000 clones, with approximately 91% occurring once and the leading ten covering around 1.5%. This sequence was found in a young man with active or convalescent COVID-19. The rearrangement joins TRBV6-6 to TRBJ1-2; 7 nucleotides match TRBD1. Input material: peripheral blood. The CDR3 is CASSLTQGQYYGYTF. The CDR3 region has the DNA TGTGCCAGCAGTCTCACACAGGGGCAGTACTATGGCTACACCTTC.